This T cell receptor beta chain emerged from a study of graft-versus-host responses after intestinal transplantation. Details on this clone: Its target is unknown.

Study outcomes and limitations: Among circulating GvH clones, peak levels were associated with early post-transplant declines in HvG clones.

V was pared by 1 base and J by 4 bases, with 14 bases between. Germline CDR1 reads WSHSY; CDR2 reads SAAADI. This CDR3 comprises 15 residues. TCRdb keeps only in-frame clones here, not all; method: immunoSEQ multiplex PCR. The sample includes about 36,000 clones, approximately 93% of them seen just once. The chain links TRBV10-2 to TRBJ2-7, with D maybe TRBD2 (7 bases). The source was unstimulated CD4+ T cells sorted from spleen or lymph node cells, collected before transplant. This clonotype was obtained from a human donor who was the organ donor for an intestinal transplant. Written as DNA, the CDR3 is TGCGCCAGCAGTGAGTATGGGGGGGGGCCTTACGAGCAGTACTTC. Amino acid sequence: CASSEYGGGPYEQYF.